This TCR beta chain comes out of a study of early stage breast cancer tumors. As for the study in general: Of about 17 invasive breast tumors, about a dozen were hormone receptor-positive, HER2-negative. Study-level results: Tumor and normal breast were distinguished via blood comparison in 14 of 16 patients.

The V and J ends lost 4 bases and 1 base, in that order; junction bases with no gene match: 5. The CDR3 runs to 16 residues. The V gene's germline CDR1 is SGHTA and CDR2 FQGNSA. Blood replicates held 0.5 ug DNA, tumor or normal breast around 1.5 ug, two each. Method: immunoSEQ multiplex PCR; TCRdb's copy keeps in-frame clones and lacks some. Found here are approximately 11,000 clones, around two thirds of them singletons; the top ten hold 20% to 25%. With regard to this clone: Its antigen is unidentified.

Sequenced: breast tumor tissue. The clonotype was recovered from a middle-aged person with breast cancer. The chain couples TRBV7-2 to TRBJ2-5, with TRBD2 matching over 11 bases. The CDR3 reads CASSSASGGFQETQYF. The CDR3 DNA sequence: TGTGCCAGCAGCTCAGCTAGCGGGGGGTTCCAAGAGACCCAGTACTTC.